Presented here are 13 T cell receptor beta chains from one specimen sequenced in a study of T-cell reconstitution after alpha-beta-depleted transplantation in children. As it was prepared, the TCRbeta library received unique molecular identifiers. TCRdb recomputed calls from the PCR reads with MiXCR, one row per CDR3 protein. Here the sample spans a few hundred thousand distinct CDR3 sequences, roughly a tenth being singletons. Material: PBMCs from the stem cell graft donor, obtained from the stem cell graft. The receptor set was obtained from a human donor who donated a stem cell graft to a child with acute myeloid leukemia.

The J gene is TRBJ2-3, the V gene TRBV29-1, with a possible D match to TRBD2 (5 bases). Trimming stripped 4 bases from V and 0 bases from J, with 11 bases between. Germline lookup yields CDR1 SQVTM and CDR2 ANQGSEA. The CDR3 covers 14 residues. CDR3 in DNA: TGCAGCGTTGTGAGCGGAACTAGCACAGATACGCAGTATTTT. Translating gives CSVVSGTSTDTQYF.

The V and J genes are TRBV20-1 and TRBJ1-6, with D possibly being TRBD1 (5 bases). V was cut by 6 bases and J by 8 bases, with 11 bases left in between. This CDR3 region has 12 residues. CDR1 DFQATT and CDR2 SNEGSKA come from the germline V gene (reference sequence). CDR3: CSARGGDSPLHF. The CDR3 nucleotides are TGCAGTGCCCGGGGGGGGGATTCACCCCTCCACTTT.

This clonotype showed up many times. The gene calls are TRBV20-1 and TRBJ2-3, with D perhaps matching TRBD2 (7 bases). The V end was cut by 8 bases, the J end by 2 bases, with 17 bases between. CDR1 DFQATT and CDR2 SNEGSKA come from the germline V gene (reference sequence). This CDR3 comprises 14 residues. For the CDR3, the DNA is TGCAGTACGCGGGGGCCCCGGGCCACAGATACGCAGTATTTT. It encodes CSTRGPRATDTQYF.

J is TRBJ1-4 and V is TRBV20-1; D not resolved. Germline V gives CDR1 DFQATT, CDR2 SNEGSKA (reference sequence). Trimming removed 0 bases at V and 0 bases at J, with 5 bases between. The CDR3 runs 14 residues. CDR3 region: CSAREGATNEKLFF. CDR3 in DNA: TGCAGTGCTAGAGAGGGAGCAACTAATGAAAAACTGTTTTTT.

This clonotype was seen more than once but under ten times. The V gene is TRBV20-1, the J gene TRBJ1-5, with unresolved D. Trimming pared 2 bases from V and 1 base from J, leaving 12 bases between. CDR1 and CDR2 from the germline V gene are DFQATT and SNEGSKA (reference sequence). The CDR3 has 15 residues. CDR3 DNA: TGCAGTGCTAGATCAGGAGACTTCAGCAATCAGCCCCAGCATTTT. Amino acids: CSARSGDFSNQPQHF.

This clonotype was recorded many times. The rearrangement uses TRBV5-1 and TRBJ2-3; D gene uncertain. The V end lost 3 bases, the J end lost 6 bases, and 14 bases lay between the germline ends. The CDR3 has 14 amino acids. Germline V gene data show CDR1 as SGHRS and CDR2 as YFSETQ. The DNA of the CDR3 is TGCGCCAGCAGCTACGGTGTGTCGACCGATACGCAGTATTTT. Its translation: CASSYGVSTDTQYF.

This clonotype appeared many times. The chain links TRBV20-1 to TRBJ2-1; possibly TRBD2 for D (6 bases). This CDR3 region has 15 residues. The V and J ends lost 5 bases and 6 bases respectively, with 20 bases between them. Per the germline V gene, CDR1 is DFQATT and CDR2 is SNEGSKA (reference sequence). The CDR3 loop is CSARDIAVVVNEQFF. In DNA form, the CDR3 reads TGCAGTGCTCGCGATATAGCGGTAGTCGTCAATGAGCAGTTCTTC.

The chain joins TRBV12-3 or TRBV12-4 to TRBJ1-2; D not certain. V dropped 5 bases and J dropped 2 bases, with 12 bases sitting between them. The CDR3 contains 14 residues. CDR3: CASSPTDPNYGYTF. The CDR3 nucleotides are TGTGCCAGCAGTCCGACGGATCCCAACTATGGCTACACCTTC.

This clonotype showed up just a few times. The J gene is TRBJ2-3, the V gene TRBV4-1; a weak D match, TRBD2 (7 bases). The CDR3 is 13 residues long. Germline V gene lookup returns CDR1 MGHRA and CDR2 YSYEKL. CDR3 bases: TGCGCAGTAGTGTCGGGGGGCGCAGATACGCAGTATTTT. The encoded protein is CAVVSGGADTQYF.

This clonotype was counted between two and nine times. This chain links TRBV18 with TRBJ2-2; D is perhaps TRBD1 (5 bases). The CDR3 has 17 residues. V was clipped by 1 base and J by 2 bases, with 14 bases between them. The germline CDR1 and CDR2 sequences are KGHSH and LQKENI. CDR3: CASSPRFRAYNTGELFF. CDR3 in DNA: TGTGCCAGCTCACCACGATTCAGGGCTTACAACACCGGGGAGCTGTTTTTT.

This clonotype occurred many times. The V and J genes are TRBV12-3 or TRBV12-4 and TRBJ1-6; D perhaps matches TRBD1 (5 bases). Trimming took 5 bases from V and 10 from J, leaving 15 bases between them. The CDR3 length is 14 residues. The CDR3 spells CASSIDMGLSPLHF. For the CDR3, the DNA is TGTGCCAGCAGTATTGACATGGGGCTATCACCCCTCCACTTT.

This clonotype was counted between two and nine times. J is TRBJ1-4 and V is TRBV19; no definite D call. CDR3 length: 13 residues. The germline gives CDR1 LNHDA, CDR2 SQIVND (reference sequence). Trimming stripped 5 bases from V and 3 bases from J, with 7 bases between. This chain's CDR3 is CASSLRPNEKLFF. The CDR3 nucleotides are TGTGCCAGTAGTCTCCGACCTAATGAAAAACTGTTTTTT.

For the CDR3, the DNA is TGTGCCATCAACTCCCGGGACAGGGGCACAGATACGCAGTATTTT. Residues: CAINSRDRGTDTQYF. The gene calls are TRBV10-3 and TRBJ2-3; 9 bases are shared with TRBD1. V dropped 7 bases and J dropped 1; count of bases not matched to a gene: 6. Germline assignment: CDR1 ENHRY and CDR2 SYGVKD. CDR3 length equals 15 residues.